This T cell receptor beta chain was documented in a study of beta chain features in type 1 diabetes. Findings and limits, study-wide: In all four CD4+ subsets, TCRB CDR3 length was significantly, moderately reduced in type 1 diabetes.

Sequenced material consisted of expressed TCRB transcripts (all of the isolated RNA was reverse transcribed). Reads from naive, central memory and regulatory T cell samples averaged roughly 3.8 million. Measured with immunoSEQ multiplex PCR; TCRdb has only the in-frame clones, and not every one. The sample consists of about 400,000 clones, around 12% of them appearing once. This clone has a handful of counts. What it binds is unknown. Donors underwent one heparinised blood draw, around 100 mL on average. Trimming left V 8 bases short and J 4 bases short, with 12 bases between. Germline values: CDR1 ENHRY, CDR2 SYGVKD. The CDR3 is 12 residues long.

The clonotype originates from a young woman with type 1 diabetes. The V and J genes are TRBV10-3 and TRBJ2-7, with a possible D match to TRBD2 (5 bases). Sequencing was carried out using naive CD4+ T cells from blood. CDR3 in amino acids: CAIGPAVYEQYF. The CDR3 coding sequence is TGTGCCATCGGCCCAGCGGTATACGAGCAGTACTTC.